This T cell receptor (beta chain) stems from a study of shared T cell receptors in the human thymus. The germline gives CDR1 SGDLS, CDR2 YYNGEE. V dropped 0 bases and J dropped 4; count of bases not matched to a gene: 6. This CDR3 region has 16 residues. Method: immunoSEQ multiplex PCR; TCRdb's copy keeps in-frame clones and lacks some. Altogether about 730,000 clones are present, 70% to 90% being singletons, with the ten largest covering around 0.0099%. The data also belong to a second study, concerning human thymus T cells.

The specimen was thymocytes. The chain recombines TRBV9 with TRBJ2-2; 7 bases are shared with TRBD1. The TCR sequence derives from a girl less than two years old with a congenital heart defect. The CDR3 reads CASSVEGAKGTGELFF. The CDR3 DNA is TGTGCCAGCAGCGTAGAGGGGGCGAAGGGCACCGGGGAGCTGTTTTTT.